This T cell receptor (beta chain) was sequenced during a study of blood T cell repertoires in COVID-19. Across the study: Acute-phase and convalescent COVID-19 samples originated in the United States, Italy and Spain. T cells, B-cell-depleted T cells, or PBMCs supplied cDNA or gDNA.

As handled by the study authors: Estimation of nucleated cell counts relied on the amplification of reference gene primers. Data came from immunoSEQ multiplex PCR; TCRdb stores just in-frame clones and leaves some out. V and J calls and clone size are those listed in that table; D and trimming were worked out from the DNA. The repertoire holds 180,000 or so clones, with around 87% as singletons. Germline CDR1 is LGHDT and CDR2 is YNNKEL (reference sequence). Trimming stripped 2 bases from V and 6 bases from J, with 16 bases between. The CDR3 covers 15 residues. The receptor was derived from a man aged 35-49 years with active or convalescent COVID-19. Sequencing was performed on peripheral blood. V usage is TRBV3-1 (or the pseudogene TRBV3-2) and J usage is TRBJ1-1, with D possibly being TRBD1 (6 bases). CDR3 bases: TGTGCCAGCAGCCAAAGTAGGGGGGGTTTGGCTGAAGCTTTCTTT. It encodes CASSQSRGGLAEAFF.